Listed here is a single T cell receptor (beta chain). Sample treatment: oral pan-JAK inhibitor, 5-10 mg twice daily. This specimen comes from a study of CD8+ T cells in alopecia areata. Sequencing relied on a cDNA template that was reverse transcribed from extracted RNA. Using immunoSEQ multiplex PCR, the repertoire was profiled, and TCRdb retains in-frame clones only, with some absent. Of over 120,000 clones listed, nearly 55% are singletons. There are 16 residues in the CDR3. The germline V gene has CDR1 PRHDT and CDR2 FYEKMQ (reference sequence). Trimming took 2 bases from V and 8 from J; bases not matched to a gene: 6.

This sequence was found in a human donor with alopecia areata. The chain couples TRBV13 to TRBJ2-1; 13 positions agree with TRBD2. Specimen: CD8+ T cells sorted from blood, collected at week 4, from a patient treated with tofacitinib. The CDR3 sequence: CASSLPDGLAGDEQFF. CDR3 DNA: TGTGCCAGCAGCTTACCGGATGGACTAGCGGGGGATGAGCAGTTCTTC.